This TCR beta chain was recovered during a study of T cell repertoires in cytomegalovirus infection. Study background: From public TCR beta signatures came an indication of both CMV infection and matching HLA type. Study-wide results and limits: Dominating the ex vivo response were HLA-C-restricted CMV-specific TCR beta clonotypes.

There are 15 residues in the CDR3. Germline assignment: CDR1 SGHVS and CDR2 FNYEAQ. The table lists this clonotype with many counts. Its antigen is not known. One end of the junction does not line up with germline, which may come from a read error. TCRdb reprocessed the reads via MiXCR and lists one record per CDR3 protein. The table records around 630,000 distinct CDR3 sequences, approximately 25% of them present only once. Specimen: CD8+ T cells from PBMCs. The sequence was obtained from a human donor in good health (CMV status not recorded). Some clones in this sample may be carry-over from other donors' samples. The rearrangement joins TRBV7-6 to TRBJ2-1; D not resolved. The CDR3 DNA reads as TGTGCTAGCAGCTTATCGGCCAGAAGGTACAATGAGCAGTTCTTC. Amino acids: CASSLSARRYNEQFF.